Shown below are 10 T cell receptor beta chains from a single sample sequenced in a study of breast tumors, draining lymph nodes, adjacent tissues. Each CDR3 protein gets one entry after TCRdb re-called the multiplex PCR reads with MiXCR. The sample has about 230,000 distinct CDR3 sequences, around 32% seen once. Samples came from axillary lymph nodes draining the breast cancer. The sample consisted of axillary lymph node tissue. These receptors were taken from a female donor with breast cancer. Some clones in this sample may be carry-over from other donors' samples.

The J gene is TRBJ2-3, the V gene TRBV2; D is possibly TRBD2 (6 bases). Germline CDR1 is SNHLY and CDR2 is FYNNEI. The CDR3 consists of 14 residues. V was cut by 4 bases and J by 3 bases, with 11 bases left in between. The CDR3 DNA reads as TGTGCCAGCAGTGTCGACGGAGGGACAGATACGCAGTATTTT. Translating it yields CASSVDGGTDTQYF.

This clonotype was seen only a few times. The rearrangement links TRBV6-6 to TRBJ2-7; D unclear. CDR3 length: 13 amino acids. V shed 5 bases and J shed 3 bases, with 11 bases lying between them. Germline lookup yields CDR1 MNHNY and CDR2 SVGAGI (reference sequence). The CDR3 is CASSPEPYYEQYF. The CDR3 bases are TGTGCCAGCAGTCCGGAACCTTACTACGAGCAGTACTTC.

V gene TRBV14 combines with J gene TRBJ2-1; weak D call: TRBD1 (7 bases). The V end was cut by 1 base, the J end by 1 base, with 8 bases between. The V gene's germline CDR1 is SGHDN and CDR2 FVKESK. This CDR3 is 15 amino acids long. The CDR3 nucleotides are TGTGCCAGCAGCCAAGCAGGGGGGTCCTACAATGAGCAGTTCTTC. This gives the protein CASSQAGGSYNEQFF.

Note on this clonotype: Being one base from a much bigger clone, this may be a read error. This chain joins TRBV5-1 and TRBJ2-7, with a possible D match to TRBD2 (6 bases). The CDR3 is 15 residues long. V was clipped by 0 bases and J by 7 bases, with 17 bases between them. The germline V gene has CDR1 SGHRS and CDR2 YFSETQ. For the CDR3, the DNA is TGCGCCAGCAGCTTGGAGTATCGCGGGATCGGAGAGCAGTACTTC. The encoded protein is CASSLEYRGIGEQYF.

This clonotype was observed a handful of times. The chain links TRBV2 to TRBJ2-3, with D perhaps given as TRBD1 or TRBD2 (5 bases each). V shed 6 bases and J shed 11 bases, with 21 bases lying between them. Germline-derived CDR1 and CDR2 are SNHLY and FYNNEI. The CDR3 sequence is 14 residues long. CDR3 DNA: TGTGCCAGCAGGTCGGGGACCGTCTACAATGAGCAGTATTTT. Translating it yields CASRSGTVYNEQYF.

Many counts were recorded for this clonotype. This sequence joins TRBV5-1 and TRBJ2-7, with 9 bases identical to TRBD1. Unmatched junction bases numbered 6, after V lost 3 bases and J lost 5 bases. Germline lookup yields CDR1 SGHRS and CDR2 YFSETQ. The CDR3 covers 14 residues. The CDR3: CASSWTGAWDEQYF. The CDR3 DNA reads TGCGCCAGCAGCTGGACAGGGGCCTGGGACGAGCAGTACTTC.

This clonotype was picked up a small number of times. This sequence joins TRBV20-1 and TRBJ2-3; D might be TRBD1 (6 bases). This CDR3 comprises 13 residues. The ends were cut back, 6 bases at V and 3 bases at J, with 13 bases in the middle. CDR1 is DFQATT, CDR2 SNEGSKA, per germline (reference sequence). This chain's CDR3 is CSAILGATDTQYF. In DNA, the CDR3 is TGCAGTGCGATCCTGGGGGCAACAGATACGCAGTATTTT.

Worth noting for this clonotype: The junction differs from germline at one of its ends, possibly a read error. The chain employs TRBV6-2 or TRBV6-3 and TRBJ1-2; TRBD1 might be the D (5 bases). CDR3 length: 14 residues. Germline CDR1 MNHEY, CDR2 SVGEGT. The CDR3 region is CASGYSVRGGGYTF. CDR3 sequence (DNA): TGTGCCAGCGGTTACAGTGTGAGGGGAGGCGGCTACACCTTC.

This clonotype was seen many times. This chain uses TRBV18 with TRBJ2-3; D is uncertain. The germline V and J ends were trimmed by 0 bases and 0 bases, with 4 bases remaining between them. The V gene's germline CDR1 is KGHSH and CDR2 LQKENI. The CDR3 is 14 residues long. For the CDR3, the DNA is TGTGCCAGCTCACCACCGGGCAGCACAGATACGCAGTATTTT. Protein sequence: CASSPPGSTDTQYF.

This clonotype was counted many times. V and J are TRBV28 and TRBJ2-7; 8 bases match TRBD1. Germline V gene sequence: CDR1 MDHEN, CDR2 SYDVKM. This CDR3 has 14 residues. V lost 2 bases to trimming and J lost 6 bases; unmatched junction nucleotides: 6. This CDR3 reads CASSLGTGAFEQYF. The CDR3 region has the DNA TGTGCCAGCAGTTTAGGGACAGGAGCCTTCGAGCAGTACTTC.